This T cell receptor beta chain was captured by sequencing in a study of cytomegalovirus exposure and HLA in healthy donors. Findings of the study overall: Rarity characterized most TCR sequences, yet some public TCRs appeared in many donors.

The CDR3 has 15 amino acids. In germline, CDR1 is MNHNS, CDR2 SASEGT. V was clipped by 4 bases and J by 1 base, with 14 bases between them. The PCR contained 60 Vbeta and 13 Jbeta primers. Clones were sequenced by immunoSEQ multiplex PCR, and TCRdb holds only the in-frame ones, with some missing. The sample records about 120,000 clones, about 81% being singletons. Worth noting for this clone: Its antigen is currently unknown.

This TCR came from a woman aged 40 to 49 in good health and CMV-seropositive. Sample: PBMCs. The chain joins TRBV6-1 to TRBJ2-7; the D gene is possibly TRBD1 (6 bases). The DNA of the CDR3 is TGTGCCAGCAGTGTCTACCGGGACAAATCCTACGAGCAGTACTTC. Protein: CASSVYRDKSYEQYF.